This record concerns one T cell receptor beta chain sequence. Its antigen target is currently unknown. Per-nucleotide qualities are absent, and no much larger clonotype sits a single base away. This entry belongs to a study of graft-versus-host responses after intestinal transplantation (dated by TCRdb to the early 2020s). Concerning the study at large: The transplants that recipients received were multivisceral, liver-intestinal, or isolated intestinal. Every recipient was given anti-thymocyte globulin induction, followed by 2 to 3 years of maintenance tacrolimus and steroids. To identify alloreactive clones, pre-transplant mixed lymphocyte reaction products were sequenced and then compared with unstimulated pre-transplant donor and recipient T cells. Graft-versus-host and host-versus-graft alloreactive T cell clones were tracked in the graft, circulation and bone marrow after intestinal transplantation using bulk TCR-beta CDR3 sequencing. A peak of at least 4% donor T cells among recipient peripheral blood mononuclear cells was the definition used for donor T cell macrochimerism. Samples from three later patients were sequenced in-house on an Illumina MiSeq with MiXCR processing rather than by the commercial service. The cohort enrolled about two dozen intestinal transplant recipients, one of whom was a retransplant, and 3 patients without pretransplant specimens were excluded. General conclusions and limits of the study: Early after transplant, peak levels of circulating GvH clones were associated with declines in HvG clones. The relatively low number and heterogeneity of intestinal transplant patients limited the conclusions. GvH clones were found in recipient bone marrow, and some of the GvH clones appeared earlier in ileal mucosa or blood, which is consistent with an intestinal mucosal origin. In patients with donor T cell macrochimerism, the allografts had high GvH to HvG T cell clonal ratios.

The time point label, read with the paper, signifies: cells obtained before transplantation from donor or recipient. CD3+CD4+ and CD3+CD8+ populations were FACS-sorted from unstimulated pre-transplant donor and recipient cells taken from spleen or lymph nodes. Libraries were built with the immunoSEQ multiplex PCR assay. In most patients, genomic DNA was isolated using the Qiagen DNeasy Blood and Tissue Kit and sent frozen to Adaptive Biotechnologies for TCR sequencing. For most patients, genomic DNA was subjected to high-throughput TCR-beta CDR3 sequencing by Adaptive Biotechnologies. The paper's data handling went like this. TCR sequencing data were retrieved from Adaptive's ImmunoSEQ software for roughly 17 patients, whereas a few other patients were processed with MiXCR and VDJtools. To correct CD4 versus CD8 sorting errors, sequences present in both subsets at a frequency ratio below 5:1 were removed. CDR3 nucleotide sequences shared by donor and recipient were removed because the origin of these sequences could not be assigned. To count as alloreactive, a clone needed at least 2-fold expansion over unstimulated cells and a minimum CFSE-low frequency of 0.002% (template counts) or 0.001% (read counts). Clones detected in sequenced pre-transplant spleen, lymph node, or MLR CFSE-low populations of the donor or recipient were defined as mappable. Cumulative frequency of alloreactive clones was calculated as a percentage of all sequences weighted by copy number. TCRdb took over this immuneACCESS table, retaining in-frame rearrangements with V and J assigned. Such tables are incomplete; in checked studies, under half of the missing clones stem from an unresolved V gene, and the remainder is unexplained. Clone size and V and J calls were adopted from that table, with D and trimming inferred from the DNA. The sample table contains 90,000 to 150,000 clones; only one count was recorded for 80% to 95% of them. The ten largest clones take up around 0.12% of the sample.

The germline V gene specifies SGDLS as CDR1 and YYNGEE as CDR2. Trimming costs V 4 bases and J 3 bases, and their ends lie 14 bases apart. The CDR3 holds 14 amino acids from the cysteine to the phenylalanine. Only the CDR3 part of the read is kept: 42 bases, read in frame from the first base. This sample comprised unstimulated CD4+ T cells sorted from spleen or lymph node cells, obtained before intestinal transplant. The chain is encoded by TRBV9 joined to TRBJ2-7; a tentative D match to TRBD1 spans 6 bases. This TCR came from a human donor who received an intestinal transplant. The DNA is as follows: TGTGCCAGCAGCCAAACCCTAGGGGGCTACGAGCAGTACTTC. Translated, it reads CASSQTLGGYEQYF.